This entry features one T cell receptor (beta chain) sequence. Antigen: not known. Relative to the germline gene, one junction end is altered; a read error may explain this. The authors made TCR cDNA by 5'RACE template switching, adding a universal primer site and UMIs. TCRdb re-analysed the 5' RACE reads in MiXCR, keeping a single row per CDR3 protein. Of 300,000 to 450,000 distinct CDR3 sequences listed, more than 5.5% were seen once; the top ten hold over 14%. The CDR3 is made up of 16 amino acids. The V gene's germline CDR1 is SSHAT and CDR2 FNYEAQ (reference sequence). The data were taken from a study of T cells after yellow fever vaccination. Overall study results and limits: Most primary-vaccination clones recurred post-booster (more than 95% CD4, roughly 90% CD8). By day 5 rather than day 15, the secondary response had peaked, though it was weaker.

The source of this sequence is a young man who received the YFV17D yellow fever vaccine. The input for sequencing was PBMCs, taken 5 days after the yellow fever booster vaccination. This chain joins TRBV7-7 and TRBJ2-1; TRBD2 matches at 7 bases. The DNA of the CDR3 is TGTGCTAGCAGTCAGGGCGGGAGTGGTACCTACAATGAGCAGTTCTTC. This gives the protein CASSQGGSGTYNEQFF.